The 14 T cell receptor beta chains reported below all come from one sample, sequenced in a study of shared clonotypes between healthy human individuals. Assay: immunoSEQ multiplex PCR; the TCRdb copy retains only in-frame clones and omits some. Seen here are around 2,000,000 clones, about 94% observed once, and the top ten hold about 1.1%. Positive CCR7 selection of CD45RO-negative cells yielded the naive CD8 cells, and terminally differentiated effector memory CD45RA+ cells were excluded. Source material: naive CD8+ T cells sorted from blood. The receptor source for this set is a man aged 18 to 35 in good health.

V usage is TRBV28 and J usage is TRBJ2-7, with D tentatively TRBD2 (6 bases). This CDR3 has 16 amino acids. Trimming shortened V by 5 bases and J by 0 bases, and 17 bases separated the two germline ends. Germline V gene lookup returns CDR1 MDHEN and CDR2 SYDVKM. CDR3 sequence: CASSIFLRDFSYEQYF. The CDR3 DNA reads TGTGCCAGCAGTATCTTTCTCCGGGACTTCTCCTACGAGCAGTACTTC. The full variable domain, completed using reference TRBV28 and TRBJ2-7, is DVKVTQSSRYLVKRTGEKVFLECVQDMDHENMFWYRQDPGLGLRLIYFSYDVKMKEKGDIPEGYSVSREKKERFSLILESASTNQTSMYLCASSIFLRDFSYEQYFGPGTRLTVT.

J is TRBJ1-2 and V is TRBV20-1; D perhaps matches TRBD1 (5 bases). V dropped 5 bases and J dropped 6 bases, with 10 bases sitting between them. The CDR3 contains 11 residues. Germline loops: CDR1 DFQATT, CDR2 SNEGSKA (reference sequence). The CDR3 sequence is CSAFRGDGYTF. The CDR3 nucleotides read TGCAGTGCTTTTAGGGGTGATGGCTACACCTTC.

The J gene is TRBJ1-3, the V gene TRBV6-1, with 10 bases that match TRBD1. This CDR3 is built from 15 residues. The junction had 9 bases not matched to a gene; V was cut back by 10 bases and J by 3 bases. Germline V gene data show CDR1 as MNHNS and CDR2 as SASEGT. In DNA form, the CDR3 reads TGTGCCATGTCCGGGACAGGGGCCTTTGGAAACACCATATATTTT. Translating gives CAMSGTGAFGNTIYF.

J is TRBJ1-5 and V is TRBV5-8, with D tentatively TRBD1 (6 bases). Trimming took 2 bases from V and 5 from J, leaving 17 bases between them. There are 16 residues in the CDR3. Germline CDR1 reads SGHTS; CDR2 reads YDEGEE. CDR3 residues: CASSFGGGQGYQPQHF. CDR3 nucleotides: TGTGCCAGCAGCTTCGGAGGCGGGCAGGGGTATCAGCCCCAGCATTTT.

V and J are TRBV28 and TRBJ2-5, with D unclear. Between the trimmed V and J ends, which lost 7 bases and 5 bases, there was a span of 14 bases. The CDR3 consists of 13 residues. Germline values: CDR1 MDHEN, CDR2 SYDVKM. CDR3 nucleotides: TGTGCCAGCACTCAAAGTAGTTGGGAGACCCAGTACTTC. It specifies CASTQSSWETQYF.

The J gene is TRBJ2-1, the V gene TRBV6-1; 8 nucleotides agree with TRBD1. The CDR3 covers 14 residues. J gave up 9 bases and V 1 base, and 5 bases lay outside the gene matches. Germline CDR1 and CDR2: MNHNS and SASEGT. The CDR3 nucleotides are TGTGCCAGCAGTGAAGACAGGGGGTGGACTGAGCAGTTCTTC. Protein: CASSEDRGWTEQFF.

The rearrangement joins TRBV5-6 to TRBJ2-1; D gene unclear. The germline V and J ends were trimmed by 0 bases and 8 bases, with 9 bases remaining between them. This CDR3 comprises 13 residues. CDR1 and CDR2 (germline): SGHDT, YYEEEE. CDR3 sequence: CASSLEGTHEQFF. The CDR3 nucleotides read TGTGCCAGCAGCTTGGAAGGTACACATGAGCAGTTCTTC.

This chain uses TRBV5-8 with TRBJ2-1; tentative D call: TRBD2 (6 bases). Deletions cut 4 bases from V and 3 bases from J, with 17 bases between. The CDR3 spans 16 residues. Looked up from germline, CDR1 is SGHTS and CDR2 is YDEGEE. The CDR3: CASSAARTTIYNEQFF. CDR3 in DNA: TGTGCCAGCAGCGCCGCGCGGACTACGATCTACAATGAGCAGTTCTTC.

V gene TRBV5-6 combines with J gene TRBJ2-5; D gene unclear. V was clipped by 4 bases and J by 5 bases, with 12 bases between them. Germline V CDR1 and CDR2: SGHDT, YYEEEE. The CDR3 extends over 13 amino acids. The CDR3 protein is CASSAFTGETQYF. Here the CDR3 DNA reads TGTGCCAGCAGCGCATTTACCGGTGAGACCCAGTACTTC.

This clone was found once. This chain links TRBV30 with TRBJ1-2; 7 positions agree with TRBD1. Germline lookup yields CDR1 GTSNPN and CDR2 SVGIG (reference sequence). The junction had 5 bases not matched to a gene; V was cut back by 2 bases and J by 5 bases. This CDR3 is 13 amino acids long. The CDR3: CAWSWGQTYGYTF. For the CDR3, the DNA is TGTGCCTGGAGTTGGGGACAGACGTATGGCTACACCTTC.

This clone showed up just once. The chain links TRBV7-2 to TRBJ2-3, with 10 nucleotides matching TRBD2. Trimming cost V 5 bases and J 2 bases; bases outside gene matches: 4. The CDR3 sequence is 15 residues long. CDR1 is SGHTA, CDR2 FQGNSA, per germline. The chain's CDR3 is CASSATSGSTDTQYF. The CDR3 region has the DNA TGTGCCAGCAGCGCGACTAGCGGGTCCACAGATACGCAGTATTTT.

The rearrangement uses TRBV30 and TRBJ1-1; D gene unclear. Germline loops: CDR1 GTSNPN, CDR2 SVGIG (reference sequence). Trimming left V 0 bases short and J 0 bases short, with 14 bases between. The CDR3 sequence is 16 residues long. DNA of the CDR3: TGTGCCTGGAGTGTACCTTTAAGGCTTATGAACACTGAAGCTTTCTTT. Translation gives CAWSVPLRLMNTEAFF. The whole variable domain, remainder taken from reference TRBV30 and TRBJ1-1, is SQTIHQWPATLVQPVGSPLSLECTVEGTSNPNLYWYRQAAGRGLQLLFYSVGIGQISSEVPQNLSASRPQDRQFILSSKKLLLSDSGFYLCAWSVPLRLMNTEAFFGQGTRLTVV.

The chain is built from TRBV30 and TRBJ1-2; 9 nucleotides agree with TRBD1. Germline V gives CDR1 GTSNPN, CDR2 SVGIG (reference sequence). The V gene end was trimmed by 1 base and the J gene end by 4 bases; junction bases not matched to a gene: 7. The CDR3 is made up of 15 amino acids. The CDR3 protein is CAWSAMGQGAYGYTF. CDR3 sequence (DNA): TGTGCCTGGAGTGCAATGGGACAGGGTGCCTATGGCTACACCTTC.

The CDR3 loop reads CASTRGSGNEQFF. For the CDR3, the DNA is TGTGCCAGCACTCGGGGTTCTGGCAATGAGCAGTTCTTC. The chain joins TRBV2 to TRBJ2-1, with D perhaps TRBD2 (5 bases). The germline V and J ends were trimmed by 7 bases and 6 bases, with 13 bases remaining between them. The CDR3 is 13 amino acids. CDR1 is SNHLY, CDR2 FYNNEI, per germline.